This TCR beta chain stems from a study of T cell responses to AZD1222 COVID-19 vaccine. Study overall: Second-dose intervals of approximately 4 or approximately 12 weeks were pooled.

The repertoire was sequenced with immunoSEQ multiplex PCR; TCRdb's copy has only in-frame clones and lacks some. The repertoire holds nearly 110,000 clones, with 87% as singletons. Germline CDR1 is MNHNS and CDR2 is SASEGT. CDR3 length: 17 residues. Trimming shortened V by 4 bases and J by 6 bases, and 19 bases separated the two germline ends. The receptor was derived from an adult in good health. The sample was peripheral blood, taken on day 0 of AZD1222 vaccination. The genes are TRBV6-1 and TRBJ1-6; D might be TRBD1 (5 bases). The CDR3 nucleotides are TGTGCCAGCAGTGGCCCAGGGATCCTGGTATCTAATTCACCCCTCCACTTT. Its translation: CASSGPGILVSNSPLHF.